A selection of T cell receptor beta chains follows, all from one sample in a study of control samples from healthy donors and cancer patients. Assay used: immunoSEQ multiplex PCR; TCRdb lists only in-frame clones, some missing. The sample has 100,000 to 110,000 clones; roughly 87% are singletons. The specimen sequenced was blood. Receptors were obtained from a woman aged 50 to 65 in good health. Each CDR3 is given with its conserved first and last residue. The D gene is left open where the match is weak. Not all rows give a size; the values are once, few, many and, for expanded clones, a class.

length: 13
size: once
J: TRBJ2-3
D: NA
V: TRBV7-3
CDR3: CASSDSHTDTQYF
DNA: TGTGCCAGCTCCGACAGCCACACAGATACGCAGTATTTT

length: 15
size: NA
J: TRBJ1-5
D: NA
V: TRBV30
CDR3: CAWSESSLGNQPQHF
DNA: TGTGCCTGGAGTGAGTCGTCTCTCGGAAATCAGCCCCAGCATTTT

length: 16
size: once
J: TRBJ2-7
D: NA
V: TRBV14
CDR3: CASSPVYWGPPGEQYF
DNA: TGTGCCAGCAGCCCCGTTTATTGGGGGCCCCCTGGGGAGCAGTACTTC

length: 16
size: NA
J: TRBJ2-1
D: TRBD2
V: TRBV18
CDR3: CASSRTSGSRVDEQFF
DNA: TGTGCCAGCTCACGTACTAGCGGGAGTCGTGTAGATGAGCAGTTCTTC

length: 15
size: NA
J: TRBJ2-1
D: NA
V: TRBV3-1/TRBV3-2
CDR3: CASSRAGFTYNEQFF
DNA: TGTGCCAGCAGCCGGGCGGGATTCACCTACAATGAGCAGTTCTTC

length: 15
size: once
J: TRBJ1-1
D: NA
V: TRBV9
CDR3: CASSSTPRGRSEAFF
DNA: TGTGCCAGCAGCTCGACTCCCAGGGGTAGGAGTGAAGCTTTCTTT

length: 16
size: NA
J: TRBJ1-3
D: NA
V: TRBV29-1
CDR3: CSAISRIGVSGNTIYF
DNA: TGCAGCGCGATTAGCAGGATAGGGGTCTCTGGAAACACCATATATTTT

length: 17
size: NA
J: TRBJ1-2
D: TRBD1
V: TRBV6-2/TRBV6-3
CDR3: CASSDPGGGNSDYGYTF
DNA: TGTGCCAGCAGCGACCCAGGGGGCGGTAATTCAGATTATGGCTACACCTTC

length: 12
size: once
J: TRBJ2-1
D: NA
V: TRBV30
CDR3: CAWTGPGDEQFF
DNA: TGTGCCTGGACGGGCCCGGGGGATGAGCAGTTCTTC

length: 16
size: NA
J: TRBJ1-2
D: NA
V: TRBV5-4
CDR3: CASSPTQGTGAYGYTF
DNA: TGTGCCAGCAGCCCGACCCAGGGGACGGGGGCCTATGGCTACACCTTC

length: 15
size: NA
J: TRBJ2-3
D: TRBD2
V: TRBV6-2/TRBV6-3
CDR3: CASSSLAGDTDTQYF
DNA: TGTGCCAGCAGTTCACTAGCGGGAGACACAGATACGCAGTATTTT

length: 15
size: once
J: TRBJ1-3
D: NA
V: TRBV6-1
CDR3: CASSEAWGPGNTIYF
DNA: TGTGCCAGCAGTGAAGCCTGGGGGCCCGGAAACACCATATATTTT

length: 15
size: NA
J: TRBJ2-3
D: NA
V: TRBV24-1
CDR3: CATSVLTAGTDTQYF
DNA: TGTGCCACCAGTGTTTTGACAGCGGGCACAGATACGCAGTATTTT

length: 17
size: NA
J: TRBJ2-1
D: TRBD2
V: TRBV29-1
CDR3: CSMETLAGGSPYNEQFF
DNA: TGCAGCATGGAAACACTAGCGGGAGGGTCCCCCTACAATGAGCAGTTCTTC

length: 14
size: NA
J: TRBJ1-3
D: NA
V: TRBV5-6
CDR3: CASSFWGSGNTIYF
DNA: TGTGCCAGCAGCTTCTGGGGCTCTGGAAACACCATATATTTT

length: 16
size: NA
J: TRBJ1-1
D: TRBD1
V: TRBV7-6
CDR3: CASSSTIGTGDTEAFF
DNA: TGTGCCAGCAGCTCAACCATCGGGACAGGGGACACTGAAGCTTTCTTT

length: 14
size: NA
J: TRBJ1-1
D: NA
V: TRBV30
CDR3: CAWSLAGVGTEAFF
DNA: TGTGCCTGGAGCCTTGCCGGGGTTGGAACTGAAGCTTTCTTT

length: 18
size: NA
J: TRBJ2-2
D: TRBD2
V: TRBV3-1/TRBV3-2
CDR3: CASSQDLTSGSVPGELFF
DNA: TGTGCCAGCAGCCAAGATCTCACTAGCGGGAGTGTCCCCGGGGAGCTGTTTTTT